Below, 7 T cell receptor beta chains from the same sample are listed, as sequenced in a study of T cell responses to AZD1222 COVID-19 vaccine. Assay used: immunoSEQ multiplex PCR; TCRdb lists only in-frame clones, some missing. The repertoire has about 93,000 clones, 80% to 90% of them found once; the top ten carry more than 6%. The sequencing here drew on peripheral blood, taken on day 0 of AZD1222 vaccination. These receptors came from an adult in good health.

This clone was seen just once. This chain links TRBV19 with TRBJ1-4; a possible D gene is TRBD1 (5 bases). CDR3 length equals 15 residues. Germline values: CDR1 LNHDA, CDR2 SQIVND (reference sequence). Trimming left V 7 bases short and J 4 bases short, with 16 bases between. The CDR3 reads CASTQQAGINEKLFF. CDR3 DNA sequence: TGTGCCAGTACCCAACAGGCAGGGATTAATGAAAAACTGTTTTTT.

The rearrangement links TRBV7-2 to TRBJ2-7; no definite D call. Germline CDR1 and CDR2: SGHTA and FQGNSA. With 3 bases removed from V and 3 bases from J, the gap between germline ends came to 9 bases. CDR3 length equals 13 residues. The CDR3 region has the DNA TGTGCCAGCAGCTTCCCGCCAGGCTACGAGCAGTACTTC. Translated, it gives CASSFPPGYEQYF.

The chain joins TRBV7-2 to TRBJ1-1; D unresolved. Germline V CDR1 and CDR2: SGHTA, FQGNSA. The V end lost 5 bases, the J end lost 0 bases, and 10 bases lay between the germline ends. The CDR3 has 14 amino acids. The CDR3 DNA follows: TGTGCCAGCAGCCCCTCCTACATGAACACTGAAGCTTTCTTT. Translation gives CASSPSYMNTEAFF.

The chain is built from TRBV2 and TRBJ1-1; the match to TRBD1 covers 7 bases. The trim removed 7 bases at V and 3 bases at J, leaving 8 bases unmatched. The CDR3 consists of 14 residues. Per the germline V gene, CDR1 is SNHLY and CDR2 is FYNNEI. CDR3 in DNA: TGTGCCAGCACCAGCTACAGGGGTGACACTGAAGCTTTCTTT. Protein: CASTSYRGDTEAFF.

J is TRBJ2-2 and V is TRBV5-4; possible D gene TRBD1, 5 bases. Germline V gene data show CDR1 as SGHNT and CDR2 as YYREEE (reference sequence). The CDR3 runs 15 residues. V lost 2 bases, J lost 0 bases, and 8 bases lay in between. The CDR3: CASSLKQANTGELFF. The CDR3 coding sequence is TGTGCCAGCAGCTTAAAACAGGCGAACACCGGGGAGCTGTTTTTT. Full variable domain (missing parts from reference TRBV5-4 and TRBJ2-2): ETGVTQSPTHLIKTRGQQVTLRCSSQSGHNTVSWYQQALGQGPQFIFQYYREEENGRGNFPPRFSGLQFPNYSSELNVNALELDDSALYLCASSLKQANTGELFFGEGSRLTVL.

The chain links TRBV28 to TRBJ2-1; 7 bases line up with TRBD2. V shed 3 bases and J 10 bases; nucleotides not matched to a gene: 6. The CDR3 contains 13 residues. Germline CDR1 MDHEN, CDR2 SYDVKM. The CDR3 spells CASSFLAAGEQFF. The DNA for the CDR3 is TGTGCCAGCAGTTTTCTAGCGGCCGGGGAGCAGTTCTTC.

This clone was observed a single time. The chain carries TRBV7-8 and TRBJ2-3, with 10 bases lining up with TRBD2. From germline, CDR1 is SGHVS and CDR2 FQNEAQ. V was clipped by 2 bases and J by 3 bases; unmatched bases: 11. CDR3 length: 18 residues. CDR3 nucleotides: TGTGCCAGCAGCTTACGCGTGAGCGGGAGGGTGAGGACAGATACGCAGTATTTT. This sequence encodes CASSLRVSGRVRTDTQYF.